This T cell receptor (beta chain) was obtained from a study of CD8 T cell repertoires and HIV-1 epitope variants. Study overall: Separate wells received one of Twenty-five Gag or Nef variant peptides. Cultures ran around ten days, with IL-2, IL-7 and IL-15 added on days 3 and 7. An uncultured baseline aliquot held 1M T cells. Findings and limits, study-wide: This assay reports beta chains of antigen-expanded cells, not T cell function.

About this clone itself: Its antigen is not identified.

Germline lookup yields CDR1 SGHTA and CDR2 FQGNSA. This CDR3 is built from 19 residues. Trimming at V came to 3 bases and at J to 3 bases, leaving 18 bases not matched to a gene. Clones were sequenced by immunoSEQ multiplex PCR, and TCRdb holds only the in-frame ones, with some missing. The profile shows 3,300 or so clones, around 63% of them singletons. The sequence was collected from a male donor with HIV. V is TRBV7-2 and J is TRBJ2-7; TRBD1 matches at 9 bases. Material for sequencing was cultured CD8+ T cells derived from PBMCs. CDR3 loop: CASSLMAPLSGQGYYEQYF. In DNA, the CDR3 is TGTGCCAGCAGCTTGATGGCCCCCTTATCGGGACAGGGTTACTACGAGCAGTACTTC.